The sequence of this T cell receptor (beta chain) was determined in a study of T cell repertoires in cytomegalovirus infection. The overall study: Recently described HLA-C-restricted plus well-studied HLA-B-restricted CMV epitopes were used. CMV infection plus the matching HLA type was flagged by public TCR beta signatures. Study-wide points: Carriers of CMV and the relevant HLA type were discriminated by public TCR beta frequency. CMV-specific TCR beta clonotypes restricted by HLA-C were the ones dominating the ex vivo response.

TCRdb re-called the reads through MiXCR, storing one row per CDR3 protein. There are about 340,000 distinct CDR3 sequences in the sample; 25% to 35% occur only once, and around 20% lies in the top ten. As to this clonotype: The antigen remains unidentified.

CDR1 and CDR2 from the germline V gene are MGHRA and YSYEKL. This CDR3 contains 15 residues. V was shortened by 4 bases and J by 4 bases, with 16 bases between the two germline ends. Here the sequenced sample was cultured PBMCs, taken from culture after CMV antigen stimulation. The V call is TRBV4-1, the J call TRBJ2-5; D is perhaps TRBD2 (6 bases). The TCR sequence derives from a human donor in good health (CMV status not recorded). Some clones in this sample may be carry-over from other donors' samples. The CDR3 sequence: CASSPFLRRGETQYF. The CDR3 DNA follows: TGCGCCAGCAGCCCCTTCTTACGGAGGGGAGAGACCCAGTACTTC.